The 27 T cell receptor beta chains listed next were all sequenced from one sample in a study of blood T cell repertoires in COVID-19. Clones were read by immunoSEQ multiplex PCR, and TCRdb kept only the in-frame ones, dropping some. This table has about 160,000 clones, around 78% appearing once. Material: PBMCs or T cells enriched from blood (not recorded which). These receptors were collected from a woman aged 45-65 years who had recovered from COVID-19.

This sequence joins TRBV5-1 and TRBJ2-3; TRBD1 agrees at 7 bases. J was trimmed by 3 bases and V by 9 bases; bases with no gene match: 4. The CDR3 sequence is 12 residues long. Germline assignment: CDR1 SGHRS and CDR2 YFSETQ. CDR3 sequence (DNA): TGCGCCACCCAGGGGGATACAGATACGCAGTATTTT. Translation: CATQGDTDTQYF.

The chain links TRBV7-8 to TRBJ1-6; D is perhaps TRBD1 (5 bases). Trimming took off 1 base at V and 10 bases at J, with 17 bases between the two ends. Germline CDR1 and CDR2: SGHVS and FQNEAQ. This CDR3 has 16 amino acids. The CDR3 DNA sequence: TGTGCCAGCAGCTTAGTCTGGACATCAGGGAACTCACCCCTCCACTTT. Its translation: CASSLVWTSGNSPLHF.

This clone was seen once. The chain is built from TRBV10-3 and TRBJ2-2; D ambiguous. V was trimmed by 2 bases and J by 7 bases, leaving 5 bases between them. This CDR3 has 12 amino acids. CDR1 and CDR2 from the germline V gene are ENHRY and SYGVKD. The CDR3: CAISEGHGELFF. In nucleotides, the CDR3 is TGTGCCATCAGTGAGGGCCACGGGGAGCTGTTTTTT.

The chain links TRBV18 to TRBJ2-5, with 9 nucleotides matching TRBD1. The CDR3 spans 16 residues. Germline V gene lookup returns CDR1 KGHSH and CDR2 LQKENI. After removal of 3 bases from V and 3 bases from J, the junction contained 8 bases not matched to a gene. CDR3 nucleotides: TGTGCCAGCTCACCCTTACAGGGGGCTCGGGAAGAGACCCAGTACTTC. Residues: CASSPLQGAREETQYF. The whole variable domain, remainder taken from reference TRBV18 and TRBJ2-5, is NAGVMQNPRHLVRRRGQEARLRCSPMKGHSHVYWYRQLPEEGLKFMVYLQKENIIDESGMPKERFSAEFPKEGPSILRIQQVVRGDSAAYFCASSPLQGAREETQYFGPGTRLLVL.

J is TRBJ1-6 and V is TRBV28; the D is unclear. Germline CDR1 reads MDHEN; CDR2 reads SYDVKM. V was cut by 10 bases and J by 0 bases, with 16 bases left in between. This CDR3 spans 16 amino acids. For the CDR3, the DNA is TGTGCCACGTCGGGGTTTGGGAGCTCCTATAATTCACCCCTCCACTTT. Residues: CATSGFGSSYNSPLHF. The full variable domain, rest sourced from reference TRBV28 and TRBJ1-6, is DVKVTQSSRYLVKRTGEKVFLECVQDMDHENMFWYRQDPGLGLRLIYFSYDVKMKEKGDIPEGYSVSREKKERFSLILESASTNQTSMYLCATSGFGSSYNSPLHFGNGTRLTVT.

The J gene is TRBJ1-4, the V gene TRBV5-4; the D gene is possibly TRBD1 (5 bases). CDR1 and CDR2 (germline): SGHNT, YYREEE (reference sequence). This CDR3 comprises 15 residues. With 4 bases removed from V and 8 bases from J, the gap between germline ends came to 18 bases. CDR3 coding DNA: TGTGCCAGCAGCCCTGTGGGAGGGCGGGACGAAAAACTGTTTTTT. Translating it yields CASSPVGGRDEKLFF.

The chain uses TRBV4-1 and TRBJ1-1; 8 bases map to TRBD1. CDR1 is MGHRA and CDR2 is YSYEKL in the germline V gene. The V and J ends lost 4 bases and 4 bases, in that order; junction bases with no gene match: 5. The CDR3 is 14 residues long. CDR3 protein: CASSLTGGSTEAFF. Here the CDR3 DNA reads TGCGCCAGCAGCCTCACAGGGGGGAGCACTGAAGCTTTCTTT.

The chain links TRBV19 to TRBJ1-5; the match to TRBD1 covers 7 bases. This CDR3 has 13 residues. Germline V gene data show CDR1 as LNHDA and CDR2 as SQIVND (reference sequence). The V and J ends lost 7 bases and 7 bases, in that order; junction bases with no gene match: 7. The CDR3 reads CASTYRGGQPQHF. For the CDR3, the DNA is TGTGCCAGTACATACAGGGGAGGACAGCCCCAGCATTTT.

The chain carries TRBV6-5 and TRBJ2-1; 7 bases match TRBD2. Germline-derived CDR1 and CDR2 are MNHEY and SVGAGI. The CDR3 extends over 13 amino acids. J gave up 8 bases and V 8 bases, and 9 bases lay outside the gene matches. The CDR3 loop reads CASWEGFGHEQFF. DNA for the CDR3: TGTGCCAGCTGGGAGGGATTTGGGCATGAGCAGTTCTTC.

The count of this clone is one. V usage is TRBV29-1 and J usage is TRBJ1-3, with a weak D call TRBD1 (6 bases). In germline, CDR1 is SQVTM, CDR2 ANQGSEA. The CDR3 runs 12 residues. Deletions cut 3 bases from V and 4 bases from J, with 7 bases between. The CDR3, as DNA: TGCAGCGTTGAGCAGGGGGGAAACACCATATATTTT. Translating gives CSVEQGGNTIYF.

Here the CDR3 reads CASSVSVGRAEGEQFF. The DNA of the CDR3 is TGTGCCAGCAGCGTCTCCGTAGGGCGGGCGGAGGGTGAGCAGTTCTTC. The chain is built from TRBV9 and TRBJ2-1; perhaps TRBD2 as D (6 bases). CDR1 is SGDLS, CDR2 YYNGEE, per germline. The V end was cut by 2 bases, the J end by 9 bases, with 21 bases between. The CDR3 length is 16 residues.

This clone was recorded at least ten times. The rearrangement uses TRBV7-9 and TRBJ1-3; the D is unclear. Trimming removed 1 base from V and 7 bases from J, with 11 bases in between. Germline V gene data show CDR1 as SEHNR and CDR2 as FQNEAQ (reference sequence). The CDR3 is made up of 14 amino acids. CDR3 region: CASSLGTFGNTIYF. CDR3 coding DNA: TGTGCCAGCAGCTTAGGCACCTTCGGGAACACCATATATTTT.

The chain employs TRBV5-6 and TRBJ1-6; D ambiguous. Germline CDR1 is SGHDT and CDR2 is YYEEEE. The CDR3 has 14 amino acids. Trimming pared 4 bases from V and 3 bases from J, leaving 8 bases between. CDR3 DNA: TGTGCCAGCAGCCCGAGGTTCTATAATTCACCCCTCCACTTT. Translating gives CASSPRFYNSPLHF.

The chain uses TRBV6-5 and TRBJ1-2, with unresolved D. Between the trimmed V and J ends, which lost 6 bases and 8 bases, there was a span of 13 bases. CDR3 length: 12 amino acids. The germline V gene has CDR1 MNHEY and CDR2 SVGAGI. Here the CDR3 DNA reads TGTGCCAGCAGGGCGGGTCCTCCCGGCTACACCTTC. Translating gives CASRAGPPGYTF.

In this sample, this clone turned up a few times. The chain is built from TRBV6-6 and TRBJ1-1, with D possibly matching TRBD1 (6 bases). V was trimmed by 0 bases and J by 2 bases, leaving 7 bases between them. The germline CDR1 and CDR2 sequences are MNHNY and SVGAGI (reference sequence). The CDR3 length is 14 residues. The CDR3 region is CASSYSDSNTEAFF. CDR3 coding DNA: TGTGCCAGCAGTTACTCGGACAGCAACACTGAAGCTTTCTTT.

This rearrangement joins TRBV18 to TRBJ2-7; weak D call: TRBD1 (5 bases). CDR3 size: 13 residues. Germline CDR1 reads KGHSH; CDR2 reads LQKENI. V gave up 2 bases and J gave up 4 bases, with 9 bases separating them. CDR3 coding DNA: TGTGCCAGCTCACCAACGACAGTTTACGAGCAGTACGTC. It specifies CASSPTTVYEQYV.

Comment on this clone: This sample also contains other DNA sequences that code for the same CDR3. The rearrangement joins TRBV7-2 to TRBJ1-6; D is uncertain. The CDR3 length is 12 residues. Trimming took off 5 bases at V and 7 bases at J, with 6 bases between the two ends. Germline V gene data show CDR1 as SGHTA and CDR2 as FQGNSA. DNA for the CDR3: TGTGCCAGCAGCACGGGAAATTCACCCCTCCACTTT. Protein product: CASSTGNSPLHF.

V and J are TRBV11-2 and TRBJ1-2, with D unclear. Trimming took 5 bases from V and 3 from J, leaving 19 bases between them. Germline V CDR1 and CDR2: SGHAT, FQNNGV. The CDR3 has 16 residues. CDR3 residues: CASSPDRARSHYGYTF. CDR3 DNA sequence: TGTGCCAGCAGCCCCGATCGCGCCAGGTCACACTATGGCTACACCTTC.

The chain's CDR3 is CASSPRITGTGGQAGELFF. CDR3 DNA sequence: TGTGCCAGCAGCCCGAGGATTACCGGGACAGGGGGCCAGGCCGGGGAGCTGTTTTTT. V usage is TRBV3-1 (or the pseudogene TRBV3-2) and J usage is TRBJ2-2; 12 nucleotides line up with TRBD1. CDR3 size: 19 residues. The V segment lost 4 bases and the J segment 6 bases; nucleotides outside the gene matches: 15. CDR1 is LGHDT and CDR2 is YNNKEL in the germline V gene (reference sequence).

The chain recombines TRBV5-4 with TRBJ1-5, with D possibly matching TRBD1 (5 bases). Trimming stripped 0 bases from V and 7 bases from J, with 8 bases between. The CDR3 length is 13 residues. CDR1 SGHNT and CDR2 YYREEE come from the germline V gene (reference sequence). The CDR3 is CASSLDRRQPQHF. In nucleotides, the CDR3 is TGTGCCAGCAGCTTGGACAGGAGACAGCCCCAGCATTTT.

The chain is built from TRBV27 and TRBJ2-1, with TRBD2 matching over 7 bases. V dropped 2 bases and J dropped 4; count of bases not matched to a gene: 5. Germline CDR1 reads MNHEY; CDR2 reads SMNVEV (reference sequence). CDR3 length equals 15 residues. The CDR3 bases are TGTGCCAGCAGTTTAGGAGCGGGACCGTACAATGAGCAGTTCTTC. Its translation: CASSLGAGPYNEQFF.

The V gene is TRBV5-4, the J gene TRBJ2-5; 7 bases fit TRBD2. CDR1 and CDR2 from the germline V gene are SGHNT and YYREEE (reference sequence). V gave up 4 bases and J gave up 0 bases; unmatched junction bases: 6. The CDR3 spans 15 residues. The CDR3 protein is CASSAYLADQETQYF. The CDR3 DNA reads TGTGCCAGCAGCGCCTACCTAGCGGACCAAGAGACCCAGTACTTC.

This clone appeared a single time. V usage is TRBV27 and J usage is TRBJ2-1; TRBD2 aligns across 11 bases. Germline assignment: CDR1 MNHEY and CDR2 SMNVEV (reference sequence). Trimming took 5 bases from V and 3 from J; bases not matched to a gene: 9. CDR3 length equals 17 residues. In DNA, the CDR3 is TGTGCCAGCAGTCCCCGGATAGCGGGAGGGGTCTACAATGAGCAGTTCTTC. Translating it yields CASSPRIAGGVYNEQFF.

This chain joins TRBV12-3 or TRBV12-4 and TRBJ1-2, with D maybe TRBD1 (6 bases). The CDR3 has 13 residues. V gave up 6 bases and J gave up 4 bases, with 12 bases separating them. The CDR3 DNA is TGTGCCAGCAGCCAGGGGTTTAGCTATGGCTACACCTTC. This encodes CASSQGFSYGYTF.

This chain links TRBV30 with TRBJ2-1; 8 bases agree with TRBD1. The V and J ends lost 1 base and 10 bases, in that order; junction bases with no gene match: 0. Per germline, CDR1 GTSNPN and CDR2 SVGIG (reference sequence). The CDR3 consists of 11 residues. For the CDR3, the DNA is TGTGCCTGGAGTGGACAGGGGGAGCAGTTCTTC. It translates to CAWSGQGEQFF.

The chain carries TRBV27 and TRBJ1-1; D gene uncertain. CDR1 is MNHEY, CDR2 SMNVEV, per germline (reference sequence). CDR3 length: 13 residues. Trimming left V 4 bases short and J 7 bases short, with 13 bases between. In DNA form, the CDR3 reads TGTGCCAGCAGTTACCTCGCGGGTGGTGAAGCTTTCTTT. It is translated as CASSYLAGGEAFF.

This sequence joins TRBV4-1 and TRBJ1-6, with 10 positions matching TRBD1. The V gene end was trimmed by 0 bases and the J gene end by 9 bases; junction bases not matched to a gene: 8. Germline V gene data show CDR1 as MGHRA and CDR2 as YSYEKL. The CDR3 length is 17 residues. CDR3 coding DNA: TGCGCCAGCAGCCAAGAACGGAGGGGGACAGGGGTTTCACCCCTCCACTTT. It is translated as CASSQERRGTGVSPLHF.